This T cell receptor beta chain was found in a study of tumor and adjacent non-tumor tissue in lung cancer. Background on the study: Approximately 4 million productive TCRbeta reads were obtained per sample on average.

Three rounds of nested PCR, following a modified ARM-PCR protocol, produced the TCRbeta library. MiXCR, run by TCRdb on the multiplex PCR reads, gives a single entry per CDR3 protein. The data show some 70,000 distinct CDR3 sequences, approximately 71% seen once. No cell sorting was done before RNA was extracted from the tissue. This non-tumor lung sample came from over 3 cm beyond the tumor edge. This CDR3 is 15 amino acids long. Trimming pared 1 base from V and 2 bases from J, leaving 9 bases between. This clonotype was counted at least ten times. Sequenced input: distant non-tumor lung tissue. The sequence was collected from a woman between 45 and 60 years old with non-small cell lung cancer. The genes are TRBV12-3 or TRBV12-4 and TRBJ1-5; D is unclear. CDR3 region: CASSLGGIGNQPQHF. Here the CDR3 DNA reads TGTGCCAGCAGTTTAGGGGGTATAGGCAATCAGCCCCAGCATTTT.